This T cell receptor beta chain was recorded in a study of blood T cells in healthy people across ages. Study results and limitations: The study lacked donor CMV status, which possibly confounded expanded clonotype changes. Per-million-T-cell TCR beta diversity fell roughly linearly with age.

The second PCR ran 7 to 11 cycles with a sample-barcoded 5' primer and J-beta primers. Each cDNA molecule carried a tag from a template-switch adaptor that contained 12 random nucleotides. TCRdb called the 5' RACE reads again in MiXCR, with one record for every CDR3 protein. The sample gives some 1.1 million distinct CDR3 sequences, roughly two fifths of which show up once; around 12% is in the top ten. For this clonotype: The target antigen is unknown.

The CDR3 is 14 residues long. Germline values: CDR1 SGHRS, CDR2 YFSETQ. Trimming cost V 7 bases and J 7 bases, with 21 bases left between them. The V call is TRBV5-1, the J call TRBJ2-7; no definite D call. The clonotype originates from a man younger than 30 in good health. The sequenced material came from blood. CDR3 in DNA: TGCGCCAGCGCCTCTCGAGGCTCCTACAATGAGCAGTACTTC. Translation: CASASRGSYNEQYF.